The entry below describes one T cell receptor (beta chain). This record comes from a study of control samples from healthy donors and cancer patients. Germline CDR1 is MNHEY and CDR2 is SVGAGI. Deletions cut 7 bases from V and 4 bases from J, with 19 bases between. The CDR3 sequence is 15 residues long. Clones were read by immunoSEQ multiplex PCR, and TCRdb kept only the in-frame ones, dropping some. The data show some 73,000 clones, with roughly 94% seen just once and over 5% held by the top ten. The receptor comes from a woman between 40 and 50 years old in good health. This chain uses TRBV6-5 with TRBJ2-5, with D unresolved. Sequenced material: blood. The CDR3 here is CASTAGTGLRETQYF. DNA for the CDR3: TGTGCCAGCACCGCCGGAACCGGCCTTCGAGAGACCCAGTACTTC.